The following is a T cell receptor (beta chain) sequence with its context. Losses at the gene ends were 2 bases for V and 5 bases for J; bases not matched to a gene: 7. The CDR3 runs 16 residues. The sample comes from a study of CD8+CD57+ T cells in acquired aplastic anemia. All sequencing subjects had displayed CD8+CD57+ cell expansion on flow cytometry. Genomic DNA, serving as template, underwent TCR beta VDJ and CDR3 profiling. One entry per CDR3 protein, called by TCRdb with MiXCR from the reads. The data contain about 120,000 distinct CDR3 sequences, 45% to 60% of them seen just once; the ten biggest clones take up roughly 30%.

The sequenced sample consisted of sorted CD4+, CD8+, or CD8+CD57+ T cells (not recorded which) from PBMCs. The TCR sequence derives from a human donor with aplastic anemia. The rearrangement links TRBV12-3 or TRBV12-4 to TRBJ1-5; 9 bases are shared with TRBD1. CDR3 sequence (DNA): TGTGCCAGCAGTTTACGGGGGGGACAGGGTCATCAGCCCCAGCATTTT. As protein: CASSLRGGQGHQPQHF.